Below are 4 T cell receptor beta chains sequenced from a single sample in a study of regulatory T cells in long-lasting Graves disease. Sample time point: newly diagnosed GD, antithyroid drugs for less than 3 months. Construction of the TCR library relied on RNA isolated from PBMCs. Library construction for TCR beta used iRepertoire HTBI primers and Arm-PCR of CDR3 regions. MiXCR was run by TCRdb on the multiplex PCR reads, yielding one entry per CDR3 protein. The sample lists roughly 530,000 distinct CDR3 sequences, about 16% seen once, with around 25% in the top ten. These data were also filed under a second study, of T cells in Graves' hyperthyroidism and ophthalmopathy.

Sequencing used peripheral blood mononuclear cells (PBMCs), obtained at new diagnosis, from a patient treated with antithyroid drugs. The receptors were sampled from a woman aged 40-65 years with Graves disease.

The table lists this clonotype with a few counts. The rearrangement joins TRBV12-3 or TRBV12-4 to TRBJ1-2, with D perhaps TRBD1 (5 bases). The CDR3 contains 14 residues. V was cut by 5 bases and J by 4 bases, with 14 bases left in between. CDR3 residues: CASSVERGGYGYTF. CDR3 sequence (DNA): TGTGCCAGCAGTGTGGAGAGGGGTGGCTATGGCTACACCTTC.

Comments on this clonotype: A much larger clone lies a single base off, so this may be a read error. The genes are TRBV6-2 or TRBV6-3 and TRBJ2-1; D possibly corresponds to TRBD2 (7 bases). The last part of the DNA fits TRBJ2-5 better; the J call may be wrong. This CDR3 has 15 residues. Germline V gives CDR1 MNHEY, CDR2 SVGEGT. The CDR3 is CASSYSGGAMETQYF. The CDR3 DNA follows: TGTGCCAGCAGTTACTCAGGGGGGGCAATGGAGACCCAGTACTTC.

This clonotype was seen repeatedly, ten times or more. The chain combines TRBV20-1 with TRBJ2-1; 8 bases are shared with TRBD2. The junction had 4 bases not matched to a gene; V was cut back by 0 bases and J by 3 bases. The CDR3 covers 15 residues. Germline CDR1 DFQATT, CDR2 SNEGSKA (reference sequence). In DNA form, the CDR3 reads TGCAGTGCTAGAGATCCAGCGGGGGACTACAATGAGCAGTTCTTC. Its translation is CSARDPAGDYNEQFF.

This clonotype was detected only a few times. J is TRBJ1-1 and V is TRBV20-1, with D tentatively TRBD1 (5 bases). CDR3 length equals 17 residues. Germline lookup yields CDR1 DFQATT and CDR2 SNEGSKA (reference sequence). The V end was cut by 1 base, the J end by 0 bases, with 18 bases between. The CDR3 is CSARGGRRLALNTEAFF. Written as DNA, the CDR3 is TGCAGTGCTAGAGGGGGGAGGAGGTTGGCGTTGAACACTGAAGCTTTCTTT.